This T cell receptor beta chain was documented in a study of lymphopenia after photon versus proton radiotherapy. The CDR3 runs to 15 residues. Germline V lookup: CDR1 SGHTA, CDR2 FQGTGA. The V gene lost 0 bases and the J gene lost 6 bases, with 14 bases spanning the gap. Profiling relied on immunoSEQ multiplex PCR, and the TCRdb table lists in-frame clones only, not all of them. Counted here are some 29,000 clones, roughly 90% occurring once; the ten biggest clones make up about 50%. The TCR comes from a woman aged 60-70 years with cholangiocarcinoma. Some clones in this sample may be carry-over from other donors' samples. The chain uses TRBV7-3 and TRBJ1-2, with D possibly matching TRBD1 (5 bases). This specimen was peripheral blood, taken from a patient treated with proton-based radiotherapy. In DNA, the CDR3 is TGTGCCAGCAGCTTAACGGAGGCAGGGCAAGATGGCTACACCTTC. It is translated as CASSLTEAGQDGYTF.